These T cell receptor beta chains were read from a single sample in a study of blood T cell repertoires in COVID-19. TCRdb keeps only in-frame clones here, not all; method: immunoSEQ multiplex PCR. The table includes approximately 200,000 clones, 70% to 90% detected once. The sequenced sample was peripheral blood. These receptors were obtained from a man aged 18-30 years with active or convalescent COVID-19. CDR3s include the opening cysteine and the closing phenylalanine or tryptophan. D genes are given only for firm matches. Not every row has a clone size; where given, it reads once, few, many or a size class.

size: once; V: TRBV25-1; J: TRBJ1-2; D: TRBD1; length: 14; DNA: TGTGCCAGCAGTCGTCCCGGGACAGGGAATGGCTACACCTTC; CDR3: CASSRPGTGNGYTF
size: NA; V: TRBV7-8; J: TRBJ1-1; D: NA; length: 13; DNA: TGTGCCAGCAGCCGAGACAGGCTAACTGAAGCTTTCTTT; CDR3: CASSRDRLTEAFF
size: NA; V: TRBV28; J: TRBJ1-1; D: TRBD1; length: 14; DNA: TGTGCCAGCAGACCGGGGACAGGAAACACTGAAGCTTTCTTT; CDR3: CASRPGTGNTEAFF
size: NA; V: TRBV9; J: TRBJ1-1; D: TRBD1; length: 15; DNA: TGTGCCAGCAGCGTAGACGCAGGGGGAGCGACTGAAGCTTTCTTT; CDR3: CASSVDAGGATEAFF
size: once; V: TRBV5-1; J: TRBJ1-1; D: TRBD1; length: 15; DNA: TGCGCCAGCAGCGAGGCGACAGGGGCGACACTTGAAGCTTTCTTT; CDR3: CASSEATGATLEAFF
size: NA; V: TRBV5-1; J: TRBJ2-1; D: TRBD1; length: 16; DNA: TGCGCCAGCAGCTTAGACAGGGGGCTGTCCTACAATGAGCAGTTCTTC; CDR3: CASSLDRGLSYNEQFF
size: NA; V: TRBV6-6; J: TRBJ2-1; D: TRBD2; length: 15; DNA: TGTGCCAGCAGCCTAGCGGGGGGGCCCTACAATGAGCAGTTCTTC; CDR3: CASSLAGGPYNEQFF
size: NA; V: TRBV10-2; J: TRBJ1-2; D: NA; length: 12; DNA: TGCGCCGCGGGGATGCGGGGTGGTGGCTACACCTTC; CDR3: CAAGMRGGGYTF
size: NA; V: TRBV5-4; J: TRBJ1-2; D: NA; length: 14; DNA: TGTGCCAGCAGCCGACCACAGGGCGGCTATGGCTACACCTTC; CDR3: CASSRPQGGYGYTF
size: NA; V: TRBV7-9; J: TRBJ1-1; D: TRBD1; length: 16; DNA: TGTGCCAGCAGCGCGCCGGGGACAGGGGCAGGCACTGAAGCTTTCTTT; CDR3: CASSAPGTGAGTEAFF
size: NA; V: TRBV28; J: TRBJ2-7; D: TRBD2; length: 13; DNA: TGTGCCAGCAGTTTATCACAGCGGGGCGAGCAGTACTTC; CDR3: CASSLSQRGEQYF
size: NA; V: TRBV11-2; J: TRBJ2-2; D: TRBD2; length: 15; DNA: TGTGCCAGCCAGCAAGGACTAGCGAAAACCGGGGAGCTGTTTTTT; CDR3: CASQQGLAKTGELFF
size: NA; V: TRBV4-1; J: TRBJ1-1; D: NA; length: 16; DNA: TGCGCCAGCAGCCAAGTTTCCACCCACAGGAACACTGAAGCTTTCTTT; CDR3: CASSQVSTHRNTEAFF
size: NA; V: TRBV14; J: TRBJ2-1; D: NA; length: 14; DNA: TGTGCCAGCAGCCAAGCTAGCCTGGGGTTTGAGCAGTTCTTC; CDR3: CASSQASLGFEQFF
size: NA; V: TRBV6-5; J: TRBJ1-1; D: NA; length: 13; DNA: TGTGCCAGCAGCCCGGACAAGCCACAGAAAGCTTTCTTT; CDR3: CASSPDKPQKAFF
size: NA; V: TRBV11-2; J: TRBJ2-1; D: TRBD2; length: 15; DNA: TGTGCCAGCAGCTTAGGGGCATCTAGCGGGAGGGGGGTGTTCTTC; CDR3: CASSLGASSGRGVFF
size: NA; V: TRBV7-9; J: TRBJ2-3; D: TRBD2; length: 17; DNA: TGTGCCAGCAGCCGAACCAAAGCGGGAGTAGGTTTGGATACGCAGTATTTT; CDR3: CASSRTKAGVGLDTQYF
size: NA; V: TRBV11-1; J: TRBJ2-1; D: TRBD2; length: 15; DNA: TGTGCCAGCAGCGCGGGCGCGGGGGGCTACAATGAGCAGTTCTTC; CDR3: CASSAGAGGYNEQFF
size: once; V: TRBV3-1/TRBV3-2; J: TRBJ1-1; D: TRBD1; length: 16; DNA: TGTGCCAGCAGCCCCGCCTCACAGGGGAAACTACGGGTGGCTTTCTTT; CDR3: CASSPASQGKLRVAFF
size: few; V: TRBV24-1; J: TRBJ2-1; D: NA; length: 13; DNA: TGTGCCACCAGTGATTCGGTACAGGGAGAGCAGTTCTTC; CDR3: CATSDSVQGEQFF
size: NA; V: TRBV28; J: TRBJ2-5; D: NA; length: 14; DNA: TGTGCCAGCAGTTTGATGAGTGGGGCCCCGGCCCAGTACTTC; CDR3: CASSLMSGAPAQYF
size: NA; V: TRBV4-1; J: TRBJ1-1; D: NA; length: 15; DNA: TGCGCCAGCAGCCTCAACGGCCCAGGGGTCACTGAAGCTTTCTTT; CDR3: CASSLNGPGVTEAFF
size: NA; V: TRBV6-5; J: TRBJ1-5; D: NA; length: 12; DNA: TGTGCCAGCCGGGGGAGCAATCAGCCCCAGCATTTT; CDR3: CASRGSNQPQHF
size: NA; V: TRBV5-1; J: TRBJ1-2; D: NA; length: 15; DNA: TGCGCCAGCAGCTTGGCCGCGGCCAGGGGAAACGGCTACACCTTC; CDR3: CASSLAAARGNGYTF
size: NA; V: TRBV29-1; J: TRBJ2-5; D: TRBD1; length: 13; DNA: TGCAGCGTGGGGGGACAGGGGTGGGAGACCCAGTACTTC; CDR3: CSVGGQGWETQYF
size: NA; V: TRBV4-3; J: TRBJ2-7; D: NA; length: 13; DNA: TGCGCCAGCAGCCAAGAGCCGAGGGCCGAGCAGTACTTC; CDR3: CASSQEPRAEQYF
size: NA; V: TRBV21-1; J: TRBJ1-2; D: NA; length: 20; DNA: TGTGCCAGCAGCAAAGGGGGACGGACAGGGGGCCTTCCTTCCTTCTATGGCTACACCTTC; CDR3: CASSKGGRTGGLPSFYGYTF
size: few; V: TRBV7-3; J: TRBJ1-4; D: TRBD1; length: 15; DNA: TGTGCCAGCAGCTTAGCGGGACAGGGTAACGAAAAACTGTTTTTT; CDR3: CASSLAGQGNEKLFF